This is a list of T cell receptor beta chains from one sample in a study of neurological immune-mediated disorders. TCRdb analysed the 5' RACE reads with MiXCR anew, one entry per CDR3 protein. The table records 35,000 to 55,000 distinct CDR3 sequences, about 6% of them present only once. Material for sequencing was CD4+ T cells from blood. These TCRs come from a middle-aged woman in good health. Both conserved end residues are part of each CDR3. A D gene is named only where the DNA matches it firmly. Clone size, where shown, is once, few, many, or a class for clones that have expanded.

CDR3nt	CDR3aa	v_gene	j_gene	abundance	d_gene
TGTGCCAGCAGCCAACTCGGACAGGGATATAATTCACCCCTCCACTTT	CASSQLGQGYNSPLHF	TRBV28	TRBJ1-6	many	TRBD1
TGCAGCGTTGTGCAGGGCGGAGATACGCAGTATTTT	CSVVQGGDTQYF	TRBV29-1	TRBJ2-3	many	NA
TGTGCCAGCAGTTCTCCGGGACAGGGTCGAGGCGAGCAGTACTTC	CASSSPGQGRGEQYF	TRBV28	TRBJ2-7	many	TRBD1
TGTGCCAGCAGTCGACTTCTCGGATATACGCAGTATTTT	CASSRLLGYTQYF	TRBV28	TRBJ2-3	many	NA
TGTGCCAGCAGTTACACCCTAGGGTCAGATACGCAGTATTTT	CASSYTLGSDTQYF	TRBV6-6	TRBJ2-3	many	NA
TGTGCCATCAGGGTACAGCGGGCGGGCACAGATACGCAGTATTTT	CAIRVQRAGTDTQYF	TRBV10-3	TRBJ2-3	many	NA
TGCGCCAGCAGCTTGGGCTCCGGGGTCCCCACTGAAGCTTTCTTT	CASSLGSGVPTEAFF	TRBV5-1	TRBJ1-1	many	NA
TGTGCCAGCAGCCAAGAAGGACAGGGGAGGACCTATGGCTACACCTTC	CASSQEGQGRTYGYTF	TRBV3-1	TRBJ1-2	medium-sized	TRBD1
TGTGCCAGCAGCCCCCTGGGCGCTGAAGCTTTCTTT	CASSPLGAEAFF	TRBV3-1	TRBJ1-1	many	NA
TGTGCCAGTAGTAAGGGACCCGACTATGGCTACACCTTC	CASSKGPDYGYTF	TRBV19	TRBJ1-2	many	NA
TGTGCCAGCAGCTCCGCGGTAGCGGGAGTTGGCGAGCAGTACTTC	CASSSAVAGVGEQYF	TRBV7-2	TRBJ2-7	NA	TRBD2
TGTGCCAGCAGGGTCGGCGGGATCTCCTACGAGCAGTACTTC	CASRVGGISYEQYF	TRBV2	TRBJ2-7	many	NA
TGCAGTGCTAGGGGCTCGGTTAATGAGCAGTTCTTC	CSARGSVNEQFF	TRBV20-1	TRBJ2-1	many	NA
TGCGCCAGCAGCTTGGGCTGGACAGGCATCAACTATGGCTACACCTTC	CASSLGWTGINYGYTF	TRBV5-1	TRBJ1-2	many	TRBD1
TGCGCCAGCAGCTTGTCAGGGACCTACGAGCAGTACTTC	CASSLSGTYEQYF	TRBV5-1	TRBJ2-7	many	NA
TGTGCCAGCAGCTTAACAGGCAGCTCCTACAATGAGCAGTTCTTC	CASSLTGSSYNEQFF	TRBV7-3	TRBJ2-1	many	NA
TGTGCCAGCAGCGCCCGAGTTCGGCAACGGGGTGGAAACACCATATATTTT	CASSARVRQRGGNTIYF	TRBV9	TRBJ1-3	many	NA
TGTGCCAGCAGTTTTATGCAGGGTTATGGCGAGCAGTACTTC	CASSFMQGYGEQYF	TRBV6-5	TRBJ2-7	many	NA
TGTGCCAGCAGCTTAGTTTTCAAGACCAATGAGCAGTTCTTC	CASSLVFKTNEQFF	TRBV7-2	TRBJ2-1	many	NA
TGTGCCAGCAGCTTGTCCCTGGACAGGGTGTTGGGAGCTTTCTTT	CASSLSLDRVLGAFF	TRBV5-5	TRBJ1-1	many	TRBD1
TGCTTAATGCCCGGGAGGTCAGCGTATGAGCAGTTCTTC	CLMPGRSAYEQFF	TRBV20-1	TRBJ2-1	many	TRBD2
TGTGCCAGCAGCTTAGATAGACAGCCCGGGGATGAGCAGTTCTTC	CASSLDRQPGDEQFF	TRBV7-2	TRBJ2-1	many	NA
TGTGCCAGCAGCTTAGAGTTAACATCGAACTATGGCTACACCTTC	CASSLELTSNYGYTF	TRBV7-2	TRBJ1-2	many	NA
TGTGCCAGCAGCTTGGTGGTCAATGAGCAGTTCTTC	CASSLVVNEQFF	TRBV5-4	TRBJ2-1	many	NA
TGTGCCAGCCCGGACCAGGGGAAGGGAGGTTCACCCCTCCACTTT	CASPDQGKGGSPLHF	TRBV27	TRBJ1-6	many	NA
TGCGCCAGCAGGATGGGGGCAGGGAGTGGCTATGGCTACACCTTC	CASRMGAGSGYGYTF	TRBV5-1	TRBJ1-2	many	NA
TGTGCCAGCAGGCCAGCGGGAGGCTACAATGAGCAGTTCTTC	CASRPAGGYNEQFF	TRBV28	TRBJ2-1	once	TRBD2
TGCAGCGTTGAAGAATCACTAGCGGGAGCCAACGAGCAGTACTTC	CSVEESLAGANEQYF	TRBV29-1	TRBJ2-7	many	TRBD2
TGCAGTGCCAATCCACCCCTGGCCAGGGGGAACACTGAAGCTTTCTTT	CSANPPLARGNTEAFF	TRBV20-1	TRBJ1-1	many	NA
TGCAGTGCTAGAACAGGGAGAGCGAACACTGAAGCTTTCTTT	CSARTGRANTEAFF	TRBV20-1	TRBJ1-1	many	NA
TGTGCCAGCAGCTCCGCACAGGGCGAATACAATGAGCAGTTCTTC	CASSSAQGEYNEQFF	TRBV7-8	TRBJ2-1	many	NA